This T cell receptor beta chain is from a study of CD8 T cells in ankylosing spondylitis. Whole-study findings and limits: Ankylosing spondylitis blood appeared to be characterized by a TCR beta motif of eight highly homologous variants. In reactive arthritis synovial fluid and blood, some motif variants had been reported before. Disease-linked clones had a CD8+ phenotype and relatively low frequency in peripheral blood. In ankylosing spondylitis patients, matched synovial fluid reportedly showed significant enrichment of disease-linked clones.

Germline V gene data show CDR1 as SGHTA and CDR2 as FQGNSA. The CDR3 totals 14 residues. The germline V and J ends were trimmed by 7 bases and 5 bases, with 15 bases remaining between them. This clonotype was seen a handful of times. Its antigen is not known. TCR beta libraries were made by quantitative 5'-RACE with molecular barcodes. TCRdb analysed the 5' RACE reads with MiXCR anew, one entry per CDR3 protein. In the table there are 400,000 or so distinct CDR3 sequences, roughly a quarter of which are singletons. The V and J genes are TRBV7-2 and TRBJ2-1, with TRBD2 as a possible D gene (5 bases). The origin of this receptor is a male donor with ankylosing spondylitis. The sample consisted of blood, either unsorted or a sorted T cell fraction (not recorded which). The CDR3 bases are TGTGCCAGCATCGGGGAGCAGCGGCACAATGAGCAGTTCTTC. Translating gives CASIGEQRHNEQFF. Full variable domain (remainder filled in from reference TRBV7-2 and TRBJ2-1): GAGVSQSPSNKVTEKGKDVELRCDPISGHTALYWYRQSLGQGLEFLIYFQGNSAPDKSGLPSDRFSAERTGGSVSTLTIQRTQQEDSAVYLCASIGEQRHNEQFFGPGTRLTVL.